This is a list of T cell receptor beta chains from one sample in a study of cytomegalovirus exposure and HLA in healthy donors. Repertoires were generated with immunoSEQ multiplex PCR, while TCRdb's copy carries only in-frame clones and drops some. The sample lists about 160,000 clones, roughly 96% seen once, with under 0.9% in the top ten. The sequencing input was PBMCs. The receptors were gathered from a woman aged 18-29 years in good health and CMV-seronegative. Both conserved end residues are trimmed from each CDR3. Fields, in order: V gene, J gene, CDR3 protein.

>TRBV4-3|TRBJ2-2
ASSRSWGGGSTGELF
>TRBV7-7|TRBJ2-7
ANGPGGFFYEQY
>TRBV18|TRBJ2-2
ASSPLYRENTGELF
>TRBV30|TRBJ2-1
AWRGPRGGYNEQF
>TRBV7-2|TRBJ2-1
ASSLIPSGGASEQF
>TRBV20-1|TRBJ2-1
SARKEHEQF
>TRBV9|TRBJ2-1
ASSSEAGTLYNEQF
>TRBV7-2|TRBJ1-1
ASSSSGGWAEAF
>TRBV7-9|TRBJ2-4
ASSLTSLNIQY
>TRBV28|TRBJ1-1
ASSSPQGNLNTEAF
>TRBV7-2|TRBJ1-2
ASSLAGTGGGYT
>TRBV7-9|TRBJ1-2
ASSPGQGFYGYT
>TRBV9|TRBJ1-1
ASSVGGGSSNTEAF
>TRBV4-1|TRBJ2-3
ASSQRGEADTQY
>TRBV6-1|TRBJ2-7
ASSEEITYEQY
>TRBV7-9|TRBJ1-2
ASSSPTRRSIYGYT
>TRBV4-1|TRBJ2-5
ASSQDWGGRGGSETQY
>TRBV5-1|TRBJ1-1
ASSFQGNTEAF
>TRBV4-1|TRBJ2-2
ASSQDLTAYTGELF
>TRBV5-1|TRBJ1-1
ASSGGQGIRNTEAF
>TRBV19|TRBJ1-2
ASSMRGPPSNYGYT
>TRBV7-9|TRBJ1-2
ASSTTQGPNYGYT
>TRBV13|TRBJ1-3
ASSLAGGHAGNTIY
>TRBV19|TRBJ1-5
ASVLSSNQPQH
>TRBV4-2|TRBJ1-6
ASSQVEGQGNSPLH
>TRBV7-3|TRBJ2-1
ASSQGHQGQGEQF
>TRBV25-1|TRBJ2-2
ASSESVGRRDGELF
>TRBV18|TRBJ1-4
ASTGQQDEKLF
>TRBV5-1|TRBJ2-7
ASSLDTGGRQY
>TRBV6-4|TRBJ2-5
ASSDSGSDREETQY
>TRBV7-2|TRBJ1-2
ASSFPGANYGYT
>TRBV27|TRBJ2-3
ASSHPALAGVTDTQY
>TRBV11-2|TRBJ1-4
ASSTGTKNEKLF
>TRBV29-1|TRBJ1-2
SVVGRGYGYT
>TRBV2|TRBJ2-5
ASSALGLAGGKTQY
>TRBV5-1|TRBJ2-1
ASSFIWDRGYNEQF
>TRBV15|TRBJ1-1
ATSRDRLDDAF
>TRBV2|TRBJ2-7
ASSARQQGYEQY
>TRBV5-1|TRBJ2-1
ASSLWGEGRNEQF
>TRBV30|TRBJ2-7
AWSDRVEQY
>TRBV11-2|TRBJ2-5
ASSPLAGLGETQY
>TRBV4-3|TRBJ2-7
ASSQGSGVLYEQY
>TRBV9|TRBJ1-1
ASRSPGDTEAF
>TRBV4-3|TRBJ2-4
ASSQHRGGYIQY
>TRBV18|TRBJ2-2
ASSSGLVDTGELF
>TRBV7-2|TRBJ2-7
ASSSTLGGYEQY
>TRBV19|TRBJ2-1
ASRAAGQYNEQF
>TRBV5-6|TRBJ1-2
ASSLTGESYGYT